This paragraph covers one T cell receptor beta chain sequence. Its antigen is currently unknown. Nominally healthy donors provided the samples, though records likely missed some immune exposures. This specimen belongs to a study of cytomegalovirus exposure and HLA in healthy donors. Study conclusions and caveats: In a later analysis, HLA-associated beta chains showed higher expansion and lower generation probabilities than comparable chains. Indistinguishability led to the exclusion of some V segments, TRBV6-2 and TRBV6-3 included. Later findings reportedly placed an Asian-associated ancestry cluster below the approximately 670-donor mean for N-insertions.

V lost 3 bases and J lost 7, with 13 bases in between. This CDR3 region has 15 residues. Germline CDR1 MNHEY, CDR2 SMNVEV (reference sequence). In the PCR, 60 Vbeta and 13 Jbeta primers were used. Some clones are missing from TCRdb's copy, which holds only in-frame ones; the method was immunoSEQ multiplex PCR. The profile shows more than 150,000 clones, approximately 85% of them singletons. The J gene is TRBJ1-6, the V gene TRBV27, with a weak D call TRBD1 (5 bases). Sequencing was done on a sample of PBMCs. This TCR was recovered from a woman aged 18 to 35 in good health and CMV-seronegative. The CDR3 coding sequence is TGTGCCAGCAGTTTTCCCCCAGGGAACAATTCACCCCTCCACTTT. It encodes CASSFPPGNNSPLHF.